A single sample is the source of the 24 T cell receptor beta chains below, sequenced in a study of blood T cells in healthy people across ages. The use of a sample-barcoded 5' primer and a J-beta primer mix characterized a second PCR of about 7 to 12 cycles. TCRdb fed the 5' RACE reads into MiXCR, producing one record per CDR3 protein. In the table there are about 1.4 million distinct CDR3 sequences, around 55% of which are singletons. Sequenced material: blood. These receptors were taken from a man younger than 35 in good health.

This chain connects TRBV19 to TRBJ2-5, with D perhaps assigned TRBD1 or TRBD2 (5 bases each). V dropped 4 bases and J dropped 1 base, with 16 bases sitting between them. Germline V gives CDR1 LNHDA, CDR2 SQIVND (reference sequence). The CDR3 runs 16 residues. DNA for the CDR3: TGTGCCAGTAGTAACGTGGGGCCGACTATCCAAGAGACCCAGTACTTC. Encoded protein: CASSNVGPTIQETQYF. Based on the CDR3 plus reference TRBV19 and TRBJ2-5, the full variable domain is DGGITQSPKYLFRKEGQNVTLSCEQNLNHDAMYWYRQDPGQGLRLIYYSQIVNDFQKGDIAEGYSVSREKKESFPLTVTSAQKNPTAFYLCASSNVGPTIQETQYFGPGTRLLVL.

The chain combines TRBV6-6 with TRBJ2-5; 9 bases are shared with TRBD2. V lost 7 bases, J lost 13 bases, and 13 bases stayed unmatched. The CDR3 has 13 residues. Germline CDR1 and CDR2: MNHNY and SVGAGI (reference sequence). CDR3 in amino acids: CASTPSGVGSWYF. DNA of the CDR3: TGTGCCAGCACCCCTAGCGGGGTTGGTAGTTGGTACTTC.

The rearrangement links TRBV6-5 to TRBJ2-7, with 9 bases identical to TRBD2. V lost 0 bases and J lost 7; bases outside the gene matches: 13. This CDR3 spans 17 amino acids. Looked up from germline, CDR1 is MNHEY and CDR2 is SVGAGI. CDR3 coding DNA: TGTGCCAGCAGTTACTCTGCCAGCGGGGGGTCTTACAATGAGCAGTACTTC. Protein product: CASSYSASGGSYNEQYF.

The chain combines TRBV20-1 with TRBJ2-1; TRBD2 is a possible D gene (6 bases). CDR1 is DFQATT and CDR2 is SNEGSKA in the germline V gene (reference sequence). V lost 4 bases and J 0 bases, leaving 16 bases between the germline ends. The CDR3 loop spans 16 amino acids. The DNA for the CDR3 is TGCAGTGCTAAGGGGCTAGCGCCGAGCTCCTACAATGAGCAGTTCTTC. This translates into CSAKGLAPSSYNEQFF.

Only a few counts were recorded for this clonotype. The chain combines TRBV4-1 with TRBJ1-2, with a tentative D call TRBD1 (6 bases). The CDR3 has 14 amino acids. Germline V gene data show CDR1 as MGHRA and CDR2 as YSYEKL. Deletions cut 3 bases from V and 1 base from J, with 9 bases between. CDR3 amino acids: CASSQTQGNYGYTF. The DNA for the CDR3 is TGCGCCAGCAGCCAGACACAGGGTAACTATGGCTACACCTTC.

The chain has TRBV27 and TRBJ2-2; weak D call: TRBD2 (6 bases). Trimming removed 1 base from V and 3 bases from J, with 12 bases in between. This CDR3 comprises 16 residues. Germline CDR1 and CDR2: MNHEY and SMNVEV (reference sequence). The CDR3 loop is CASSLFSLADTGELFF. The CDR3 DNA follows: TGTGCCAGCAGTTTATTCTCCTTAGCGGACACCGGGGAGCTGTTTTTT.

This clonotype was seen just once. The V and J genes are TRBV7-9 and TRBJ2-1; D is unclear. This CDR3 has 13 amino acids. The germline CDR1 and CDR2 sequences are SEHNR and FQNEAQ (reference sequence). The V gene lost 7 bases and the J gene lost 6 bases, with 13 bases spanning the gap. The CDR3 loop reads CASIRNEGNEQFF. The CDR3 DNA reads as TGTGCCAGCATCCGAAATGAAGGCAATGAGCAGTTCTTC.

The V and J genes are TRBV2 and TRBJ2-7; D is undetermined. Trimming pared 3 bases from V and 8 bases from J, leaving 5 bases between. The CDR3 runs to 10 residues. CDR1 and CDR2 from the germline V gene are SNHLY and FYNNEI. CDR3 in amino acids: CASSDSKQYF. The DNA for the CDR3 is TGTGCCAGCAGTGATAGTAAGCAGTACTTC.

The V call is TRBV7-2, the J call TRBJ2-3, with TRBD2 matching 9 bases. This CDR3 contains 17 residues. The V gene's germline CDR1 is SGHTA and CDR2 FQGNSA. J gave up 6 bases and V 2 bases, and 12 bases lay outside the gene matches. CDR3 sequence reads: CASSLSPAGGPGDTQYF. CDR3 DNA sequence: TGTGCCAGCAGCTTATCTCCAGCGGGGGGCCCTGGGGATACGCAGTATTTT.

The V gene is TRBV20-1, the J gene TRBJ2-5, with 8 bases lining up with TRBD2. V gave up 2 bases and J gave up 2 bases; unmatched junction bases: 10. CDR1 is DFQATT and CDR2 is SNEGSKA in the germline V gene (reference sequence). The length of the CDR3 is 16 residues. In nucleotides, the CDR3 is TGCAGTGCTAGACTCCCCCCGGGGGGGGTACAAGAGACCCAGTACTTC. This encodes CSARLPPGGVQETQYF.

This chain joins TRBV4-3 and TRBJ1-2; TRBD1 agrees at 7 bases. The ends lost 1 base at V and 3 bases at J; junction bases unmatched: 11. The germline CDR1 and CDR2 sequences are LGHNA and YSLEER. This CDR3 has 17 residues. The CDR3 region has the DNA TGCGCCAGCAGCCAAGGGTACCTACAGGGGTTCCACTATGGCTACACCTTC. Its translation is CASSQGYLQGFHYGYTF.

This clonotype was picked up a small number of times. The chain joins TRBV27 to TRBJ2-7, with 11 positions matching TRBD2. The CDR3 sequence is 14 residues long. Per the germline V gene, CDR1 is MNHEY and CDR2 is SMNVEV (reference sequence). Trimming at V came to 7 bases and at J to 4 bases, leaving 6 bases not matched to a gene. CDR3 DNA sequence: TGTGCCAGCAAGATCACTAGCGGGAGTTACGAGCAGTACTTC. It encodes CASKITSGSYEQYF.

This chain uses TRBV7-9 with TRBJ2-7; D assignment may be TRBD1 or TRBD2 (5 bases each). CDR1 is SEHNR, CDR2 FQNEAQ, per germline (reference sequence). Trimming shortened V by 2 bases and J by 11 bases, and 16 bases separated the two germline ends. The CDR3 loop spans 13 amino acids. The CDR3 loop is CASSLSDPRGKYF. CDR3 DNA: TGTGCCAGCAGCTTAAGCGATCCGAGGGGCAAGTACTTC.

The gene calls are TRBV7-2 and TRBJ2-4, with a tentative D call TRBD2 (6 bases). Gene TRBJ2-7 matches the end of the DNA better, so the J call may be wrong. The length of the CDR3 is 14 residues. From germline, CDR1 is SGHTA and CDR2 FQGNSA. The CDR3 DNA reads as TGTGCCAGCAGCTTAATGGGGACTCTCTACGAGCAGTACTTC. It is translated as CASSLMGTLYEQYF.

V is TRBV9 and J is TRBJ2-2, with D possibly being TRBD1 or TRBD2 (5 bases each). The CDR3 consists of 17 residues. CDR1 and CDR2 from the germline V gene are SGDLS and YYNGEE. Deletions cut 2 bases from V and 4 bases from J, with 18 bases between. This CDR3 reads CASSVRASGRATGELFF. The CDR3 DNA follows: TGTGCCAGCAGCGTGAGAGCCAGCGGCAGGGCCACCGGGGAGCTGTTTTTT.

In its sample, this clonotype was seen a few times. V usage is TRBV6-6 and J usage is TRBJ2-4, with unresolved D. Trimming took 0 bases from V and 8 from J, leaving 11 bases between them. This CDR3 has 14 residues. Germline values: CDR1 MNHNY, CDR2 SVGAGI (reference sequence). The DNA for the CDR3 is TGTGCCAGCAGTTACTCGCGGCAGGCGGACATTCAGTACTTC. Its translation: CASSYSRQADIQYF.

V usage is TRBV6-2 or TRBV6-3 and J usage is TRBJ2-5, with 9 positions matching TRBD2. Germline trimming cut 8 bases from V and 4 bases from J; bases unmatched to any gene: 11. The CDR3 has 15 residues. Germline V lookup: CDR1 MNHEY, CDR2 SVGEGT. CDR3 amino acids: CASSRLAASSETQYF. DNA for the CDR3: TGTGCCAGCTCCCGACTAGCGGCTTCGTCAGAGACCCAGTACTTC.

There are a few counts of this clonotype. The V call is TRBV6-6, the J call TRBJ2-1; TRBD2 matches at 11 bases. The V segment lost 6 bases and the J segment 3 bases; nucleotides outside the gene matches: 7. From germline, CDR1 is MNHNY and CDR2 SVGAGI (reference sequence). The CDR3 covers 16 residues. CDR3 sequence: CASSQGLAVIYNEQFF. DNA for the CDR3: TGTGCCAGCAGCCAGGGACTAGCGGTCATCTACAATGAGCAGTTCTTC.

The genes are TRBV29-1 and TRBJ2-7; TRBD1 might be the D (5 bases). This CDR3 has 12 amino acids. Trimming shortened V by 4 bases and J by 6 bases, and 13 bases separated the two germline ends. The germline CDR1 and CDR2 sequences are SQVTM and ANQGSEA. CDR3 in amino acids: CSVAGSMGEQYF. In DNA, the CDR3 is TGCAGCGTTGCAGGGTCGATGGGCGAGCAGTACTTC.

The rearrangement joins TRBV4-2 to TRBJ2-3; D may be TRBD1 (6 bases). The CDR3 covers 16 residues. Germline V CDR1 and CDR2: LGHNA, YNFKEQ. Trimming left V 5 bases short and J 2 bases short, with 17 bases between. This CDR3 reads CASSVLLQGHTDTQYF. The CDR3 DNA follows: TGTGCCAGCAGCGTACTTCTTCAGGGGCACACAGATACGCAGTATTTT.

Comment on this clonotype: The CDR3 does not close with the conserved phenylalanine or tryptophan, likely indicating a read error. The rearrangement joins TRBV20-1 to TRBJ1-5, with a possible D match to TRBD1 (6 bases). V lost 3 bases to trimming and J lost 6 bases, with 15 bases between them. CDR1 is DFQATT, CDR2 SNEGSKA, per germline (reference sequence). This CDR3 contains 14 residues. The DNA for the CDR3 is TGCAGTGCTAGGATTAGGACAGCTGGTCAGCCCCAGCATTTA. Translating it yields CSARIRTAGQPQHL.

V is TRBV4-1 and J is TRBJ2-5; D may match TRBD1 or TRBD2 (5 bases each). The germline V gene has CDR1 MGHRA and CDR2 YSYEKL. Trimming pared 4 bases from V and 7 bases from J, leaving 28 bases between. The CDR3 totals 18 residues. CDR3 sequence: CASSPRGETGSPRSTQYF. In nucleotides, the CDR3 is TGCGCCAGCAGCCCCCGAGGGGAGACGGGAAGTCCAAGGTCGACCCAGTACTTC.

V gene TRBV7-9 combines with J gene TRBJ1-2; D remains ambiguous. The germline V and J ends were trimmed by 2 bases and 7 bases, with 14 bases remaining between them. The CDR3 consists of 14 residues. The V gene's germline CDR1 is SEHNR and CDR2 FQNEAQ (reference sequence). This chain's CDR3 is CASSLNSAMIGYTF. The DNA of the CDR3 is TGTGCCAGCAGCTTAAATTCCGCTATGATTGGCTACACCTTC.

This clonotype has only one observation. This sequence joins TRBV7-2 and TRBJ2-1, with D maybe TRBD1 (7 bases). Between the trimmed V and J ends, which lost 1 base and 0 bases, there was a span of 16 bases. The CDR3 runs to 18 residues. CDR1 is SGHTA and CDR2 is FQGNSA in the germline V gene. CDR3 in amino acids: CASSLVPAGGSSYNEQFF. CDR3 nucleotides: TGTGCCAGCAGCTTAGTCCCGGCAGGGGGGAGCTCCTACAATGAGCAGTTCTTC.